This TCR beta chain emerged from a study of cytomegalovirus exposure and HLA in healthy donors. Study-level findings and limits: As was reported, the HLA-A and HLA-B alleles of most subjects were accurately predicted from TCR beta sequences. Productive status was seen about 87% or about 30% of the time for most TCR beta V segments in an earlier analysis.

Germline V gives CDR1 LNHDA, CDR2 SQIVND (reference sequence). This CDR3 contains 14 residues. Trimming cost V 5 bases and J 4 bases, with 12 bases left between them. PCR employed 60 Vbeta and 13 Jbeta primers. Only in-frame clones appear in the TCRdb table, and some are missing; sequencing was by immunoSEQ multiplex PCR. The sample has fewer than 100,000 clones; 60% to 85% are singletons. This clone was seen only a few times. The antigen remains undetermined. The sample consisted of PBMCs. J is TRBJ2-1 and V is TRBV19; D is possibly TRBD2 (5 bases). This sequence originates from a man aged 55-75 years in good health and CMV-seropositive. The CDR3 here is CASSEGYRYNEQFF. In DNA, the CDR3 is TGTGCCAGTAGTGAGGGATATCGGTACAATGAGCAGTTCTTC.